The following is a TCR beta chain sequence with its context. This sample is part of a study of blood T cell repertoires in COVID-19. Across the study: The samples span acute and convalescent COVID-19 from the United States, Italy and Spain. PBMCs, B-cell-depleted T cells, or T cells provided the cDNA or gDNA that made up the material.

Germline-derived CDR1 and CDR2 are SGHTA and FQGTGA. The CDR3 sequence is 15 residues long. V gave up 5 bases and J gave up 0 bases, with 13 bases separating them. The method was immunoSEQ multiplex PCR; TCRdb's version includes in-frame clones alone and lacks a portion of them. This sample has about 350,000 clones, with 88% found just once. The sequence came from a woman in her twenties or thirties who had been exposed to COVID-19. V usage is TRBV7-3 and J usage is TRBJ1-1, with a weak D call TRBD1 (5 bases). Specimen: PBMCs or T cells enriched from blood (not recorded which). CDR3 region: CASSLHRDLNTEAFF. CDR3 nucleotides: TGTGCCAGCAGCCTACACCGGGACTTGAACACTGAAGCTTTCTTT.